The 32 T cell receptor beta chains given below trace back to one sample, sequenced in a study of liver allograft versus peripheral blood T cells. The overall study: What was compared were the T cell receptor repertoires in transplanted livers and those in the peripheral blood of recipients.

Each CDR3 protein is one row after TCRdb ran MiXCR on the reads. This sample yields fewer than 2,000 distinct CDR3 sequences, of which 15% are seen a single time; less than 8% belongs to the top ten. The receptors originated from a human patient who had a liver transplant. Some T cells may be supplied by the graft donor.

The CDR3 loop is CASLKSGLSGYEQYF. DNA of the CDR3: TGTGCCAGCCTCAAATCGGGACTGTCAGGCTACGAGCAGTACTTC. The chain couples TRBV5-5 to TRBJ2-7; possibly TRBD2 for D (6 bases). The CDR3 runs 15 residues. The germline CDR1 and CDR2 sequences are SGHKS and YYEKEE (reference sequence). The ends were cut back, 7 bases at V and 3 bases at J, with 20 bases in the middle. Complete variable domain (other parts from reference TRBV5-5 and TRBJ2-7): DAGVTQSPTHLIKTRGQQVTLRCSPISGHKSVSWYQQVLGQGPQFIFQYYEKEERGRGNFPDRFSARQFPNYSSELNVNALLLGDSALYLCASLKSGLSGYEQYFGPGTRLTVT.

V gene TRBV10-3 combines with J gene TRBJ2-6; 8 nucleotides match TRBD2. J gave up 0 bases and V 4 bases, and 5 bases lay outside the gene matches. This CDR3 has 17 amino acids. From germline, CDR1 is ENHRY and CDR2 SYGVKD. CDR3 in amino acids: CAISGQAGGSGANVLTF. CDR3 sequence (DNA): TGTGCCATCAGTGGACAGGCGGGAGGCTCTGGGGCCAACGTCCTGACTTTC.

The chain uses TRBV4-2 and TRBJ2-7, with D uncertain. Germline CDR1 is LGHNA and CDR2 is YNFKEQ. Trimming took 4 bases from V and 6 from J, leaving 13 bases between them. The CDR3 is 13 amino acids. The CDR3, as DNA: TGTGCCAGCAGCCTAACACTACAGCGCGAGCAGTACTTC. This sequence encodes CASSLTLQREQYF.

The chain is built from TRBV2 and TRBJ1-5; D remains ambiguous. Germline-derived CDR1 and CDR2 are SNHLY and FYNNEI. V shed 4 bases and J shed 3 bases, with 4 bases lying between them. There are 12 residues in the CDR3. For the CDR3, the DNA is TGTGCCAGCAGTGCCCACAATCAGCCCCAGCATTTT. It yields the protein CASSAHNQPQHF.

This rearrangement joins TRBV4-3 to TRBJ1-2; D is undetermined. The CDR3 runs 17 residues. V lost 1 base to trimming and J lost 4 bases, with 19 bases between them. Germline CDR1 is LGHNA and CDR2 is YSLEER. The CDR3 DNA reads TGCGCCAGCAGCCAAGGAGGGTGGCACAACGTCGGCTATGGCTACACCTTC. Translated, it gives CASSQGGWHNVGYGYTF.

By sample fraction, this clonotype is medium-sized. This chain uses TRBV18 with TRBJ2-7, with D uncertain. The V and J ends lost 5 bases and 4 bases respectively, with 18 bases between them. This CDR3 is 15 amino acids long. CDR1 is KGHSH, CDR2 LQKENI, per germline. CDR3 region: CASSERPWLVYEQYF. In DNA form, the CDR3 reads TGTGCCAGCTCAGAGAGACCGTGGCTAGTATACGAGCAGTACTTC.

The rearrangement uses TRBV2 and TRBJ2-1; TRBD2 is a possible D gene (6 bases). CDR1 and CDR2 from the germline V gene are SNHLY and FYNNEI. This CDR3 comprises 11 residues. The CDR3 spells CAWVAANEQFF. CDR3 bases: TGTGCATGGGTAGCGGCCAATGAGCAGTTCTTC.

In its sample, this clonotype is large. The CDR3 protein is CASSRNDNSNQPQHF. The CDR3 DNA sequence: TGTGCCAGCAGCCGTAATGACAATAGCAATCAGCCCCAGCATTTT. The rearrangement joins TRBV6-5 to TRBJ1-5; D remains ambiguous. Between the trimmed V and J ends, which lost 6 bases and 0 bases, there was a span of 12 bases. CDR3 size: 15 residues. Looked up from germline, CDR1 is MNHEY and CDR2 is SVGAGI.

This rearrangement joins TRBV29-1 to TRBJ2-3; TRBD2 aligns across 9 bases. Trimming removed 3 bases from V and 7 bases from J; junction bases left unmatched: 8. CDR1 is SQVTM and CDR2 is ANQGSEA in the germline V gene. The CDR3 runs to 14 residues. The CDR3 loop reads CSVELAGVGNTQYF. CDR3 DNA: TGCAGCGTTGAGTTAGCGGGAGTCGGAAATACGCAGTATTTT.

Relative to its sample, this clonotype is medium-sized. The rearrangement joins TRBV20-1 to TRBJ1-1; 11 bases are a match to TRBD1. V was clipped by 3 bases and J by 4 bases; unmatched bases: 1. The CDR3 loop spans 13 amino acids. In germline, CDR1 is DFQATT, CDR2 SNEGSKA (reference sequence). CDR3 bases: TGCAGTGCTAGCGGGACAGGGGGCACTGAAGCTTTCTTT. Amino acids: CSASGTGGTEAFF.

The J gene is TRBJ1-2, the V gene TRBV5-1, with 7 bases that match TRBD1. V was clipped by 0 bases and J by 5 bases; unmatched bases: 7. CDR3 length: 15 amino acids. Germline assignment: CDR1 SGHRS and CDR2 YFSETQ. The CDR3 bases are TGCGCCAGCAGCTTGGGGGGACAGCTGTGGTATGGCTACACCTTC. Encoded protein: CASSLGGQLWYGYTF. Supplemented by reference TRBV5-1 and TRBJ1-2, the full variable domain reads KAGVTQTPRYLIKTRGQQVTLSCSPISGHRSVSWYQQTPGQGLQFLFEYFSETQRNKGNFPGRFSGRQFSNSRSEMNVSTLELGDSALYLCASSLGGQLWYGYTFGSGTRLTVV.

By proportion, this clonotype is medium-sized. The genes are TRBV6-6 and TRBJ2-7, with 7 bases fitting TRBD1. CDR1 is MNHNY and CDR2 is SVGAGI in the germline V gene (reference sequence). V dropped 6 bases and J dropped 5; count of bases not matched to a gene: 7. This CDR3 has 13 amino acids. The CDR3 DNA reads as TGTGCCAGCAGCCGGACAGGCGCCAACGAGCAGTACTTC. Its translation is CASSRTGANEQYF.

Judged by abundance, this clonotype is medium-sized (0.01 to 0.1%). The gene calls are TRBV19 and TRBJ1-1; possibly TRBD1 for D (6 bases). The CDR3 is 13 amino acids. Germline V CDR1 and CDR2: LNHDA, SQIVND (reference sequence). V was shortened by 3 bases and J by 6 bases, with 11 bases between the two germline ends. This CDR3 reads CASSIHRDAEAFF. The CDR3 DNA follows: TGTGCCAGTAGTATCCACAGGGACGCTGAAGCTTTCTTT. The full variable domain, with the rest looked up from reference TRBV19 and TRBJ1-1, is DGGITQSPKYLFRKEGQNVTLSCEQNLNHDAMYWYRQDPGQGLRLIYYSQIVNDFQKGDIAEGYSVSREKKESFPLTVTSAQKNPTAFYLCASSIHRDAEAFFGQGTRLTVV.

By sample share, this clonotype is medium-sized (0.01 to 0.1%). The V and J genes are TRBV5-6 and TRBJ1-1, with 9 nucleotides matching TRBD1. The CDR3 has 15 residues. Losses at the gene ends were 2 bases for V and 4 bases for J; bases not matched to a gene: 6. CDR1 is SGHDT and CDR2 is YYEEEE in the germline V gene. The CDR3 DNA reads as TGTGCCAGCAGCTTTTTGGGGACAGGGAGCACTGAAGCTTTCTTT. As protein: CASSFLGTGSTEAFF.

This clonotype was detected only a few times. The rearrangement links TRBV11-2 to TRBJ2-3; no clear D. The germline gives CDR1 SGHAT, CDR2 FQNNGV. This CDR3 has 15 residues. The V gene lost 3 bases and the J gene lost 1 base, with 11 bases spanning the gap. Written as DNA, the CDR3 is TGTGCCAGCAGCTTTGGGCGACGGGGCACAGATACGCAGTATTTT. It codes for CASSFGRRGTDTQYF.

This clonotype is deemed large. The chain has TRBV12-3 or TRBV12-4 and TRBJ1-5; tentatively, D is TRBD1 (6 bases). Trimming cost V 5 bases and J 4 bases, with 12 bases left between them. This CDR3 has 14 residues. CDR3 in amino acids: CASSLQGGNQPQHF. CDR3 bases: TGTGCCAGCAGTCTACAGGGAGGTAATCAGCCCCAGCATTTT.

The V and J genes are TRBV19 and TRBJ1-2; 10 bases map to TRBD1. The CDR3 loop spans 14 amino acids. V was pared by 1 base and J by 5 bases, with 1 base of the junction left unmatched. Germline V CDR1 and CDR2: LNHDA, SQIVND (reference sequence). This CDR3 reads CASSIGGQGYGYTF. The CDR3, as DNA: TGTGCCAGTAGTATAGGGGGACAGGGGTATGGCTACACCTTC.

This clonotype appeared a single time. This may be a read error, as it is one base from a much larger clone. This rearrangement joins TRBV6-5 to TRBJ2-7, with D hard to call. V dropped 6 bases and J dropped 7 bases, with 16 bases sitting between them. This CDR3 is 13 amino acids long. From germline, CDR1 is MNHEY and CDR2 SVGAGI. Here the CDR3 reads CASRYPGSNEQYF. The CDR3 DNA reads as TGTGCCAGCAGATATCCGGGCAGCAATGAGCAGTACTTC.

This clonotype counts as medium-sized (0.01 to 0.1%). V gene TRBV20-1 combines with J gene TRBJ1-4; TRBD1 aligns across 7 bases. Germline CDR1 DFQATT, CDR2 SNEGSKA (reference sequence). The trim removed 5 bases at V and 1 base at J, leaving 4 bases unmatched. The CDR3 sequence is 14 residues long. CDR3 coding DNA: TGCAGTGCTTGGGACAGCCGAACTAATGAAAAACTGTTTTTT. It encodes CSAWDSRTNEKLFF.

By frequency in the sample, this clonotype is large. The CDR3 region has the DNA TGTGCCAGTAATGACAGGGGTGGTTCACCCCTCCACTTT. This translates into CASNDRGGSPLHF. The chain couples TRBV19 to TRBJ1-6; 8 positions agree with TRBD1. With 7 bases clipped from V and 9 bases from J, the junction kept 5 bases outside the gene matches. The germline gives CDR1 LNHDA, CDR2 SQIVND (reference sequence). The CDR3 loop spans 13 amino acids.

By its share, this clonotype is medium-sized. The V gene is TRBV12-3 or TRBV12-4, the J gene TRBJ2-3; 9 bases are shared with TRBD2. The CDR3 is 14 residues long. Germline trimming cut 4 bases from V and 7 bases from J; bases unmatched to any gene: 6. CDR3 sequence (DNA): TGTGCCAGCAGTTGGGGACTAGCCCAGAATACGCAGTATTTT. Protein: CASSWGLAQNTQYF.

The DNA of the CDR3 is TGTGCCAGCAGGGAAAGCCAGTCCTACGAGCAGTACTTC. Protein sequence: CASRESQSYEQYF. The chain is built from TRBV2 and TRBJ2-7; no firm D call. The germline V and J ends were trimmed by 6 bases and 1 base, with 10 bases remaining between them. CDR1 and CDR2 from the germline V gene are SNHLY and FYNNEI. The CDR3 is 13 amino acids.

This clonotype is medium-sized. This rearrangement joins TRBV19 to TRBJ2-1; D unclear. CDR3 length equals 14 residues. Trimming removed 3 bases at V and 4 bases at J, with 10 bases between. Germline V gene data show CDR1 as LNHDA and CDR2 as SQIVND (reference sequence). The CDR3 DNA reads as TGTGCCAGTAGTATTCAGCACCTTTACAATGAGCAGTTCTTC. As protein: CASSIQHLYNEQFF.

The chain joins TRBV7-2 to TRBJ2-5; D is uncertain. Germline V gene lookup returns CDR1 SGHTA and CDR2 FQGNSA. This CDR3 has 15 amino acids. V gave up 4 bases and J gave up 6 bases, with 18 bases separating them. The CDR3 nucleotides read TGTGCCAGCAGCTCCCCCCTGGGATATAGAAAGACCCAGTACTTC. Amino acid sequence: CASSSPLGYRKTQYF.

This clonotype was seen just once. The gene calls are TRBV19 and TRBJ2-1; 10 bases fit TRBD2. Germline trimming cut 1 base from V and 7 bases from J; bases unmatched to any gene: 7. CDR3 length: 16 residues. Germline V gene sequence: CDR1 LNHDA, CDR2 SQIVND (reference sequence). The CDR3, as DNA: TGTGCCAGTAGTATAGGAGCGGGAGGGCCCGGGAATGAGCAGTTCTTC. It codes for CASSIGAGGPGNEQFF. The variable domain in full, completed from reference TRBV19 and TRBJ2-1, reads DGGITQSPKYLFRKEGQNVTLSCEQNLNHDAMYWYRQDPGQGLRLIYYSQIVNDFQKGDIAEGYSVSREKKESFPLTVTSAQKNPTAFYLCASSIGAGGPGNEQFFGPGTRLTVL.

By frequency in the sample, this clonotype is medium-sized. This chain connects TRBV6-1 to TRBJ2-6, with a possible D match to TRBD1 (6 bases). Germline values: CDR1 MNHNS, CDR2 SASEGT. CDR3 length: 15 amino acids. V lost 6 bases to trimming and J lost 2 bases, with 11 bases between them. The CDR3 DNA reads TGTGCCAGCAGCCTCCACAGGGCTGGGGCCAACGTCCTGACTTTC. It is translated as CASSLHRAGANVLTF.

The chain links TRBV18 to TRBJ1-5; D remains unclear. Looked up from germline, CDR1 is KGHSH and CDR2 is LQKENI. This CDR3 comprises 16 residues. V was trimmed by 3 bases and J by 7 bases, leaving 19 bases between them. CDR3 nucleotide sequence: TGTGCCAGCTCACCTACGGCCAGCCCCGTAAAGCAGCCCCAGCATTTT. It encodes CASSPTASPVKQPQHF.

This clonotype was recorded a few times. V is TRBV20-1 and J is TRBJ2-5; D possibly corresponds to TRBD2 (5 bases). V lost 0 bases and J 5 bases, leaving 7 bases between the germline ends. Germline V lookup: CDR1 DFQATT, CDR2 SNEGSKA (reference sequence). CDR3 length: 12 residues. Here the CDR3 DNA reads TGCAGTGCTAGAGACTCGGGGGAGACCCAGTACTTC. It yields the protein CSARDSGETQYF.

By share, this clonotype ranks as medium-sized. The J gene is TRBJ2-7, the V gene TRBV12-3 or TRBV12-4, with D tentatively TRBD2 (7 bases). The CDR3 has 14 amino acids. Deletions cut 6 bases from V and 0 bases from J, with 12 bases between. This chain's CDR3 is CASSLRGGSYEQYF. The CDR3, as DNA: TGTGCCAGCAGCCTGAGGGGGGGCTCCTACGAGCAGTACTTC.

In this sample, this clonotype turned up a few times. The chain uses TRBV5-5 and TRBJ2-7; D ambiguous. The CDR3 totals 11 residues. From germline, CDR1 is SGHKS and CDR2 YYEKEE (reference sequence). Trimming took off 3 bases at V and 2 bases at J, with 3 bases between the two ends. The CDR3 bases are TGTGCCAGCAGCTCAACCTACGAGCAGTACTTC. Protein product: CASSSTYEQYF. The full variable domain, rest sourced from reference TRBV5-5 and TRBJ2-7, is DAGVTQSPTHLIKTRGQQVTLRCSPISGHKSVSWYQQVLGQGPQFIFQYYEKEERGRGNFPDRFSARQFPNYSSELNVNALLLGDSALYLCASSSTYEQYFGPGTRLTVT.

This clonotype is termed medium-sized. The rearrangement links TRBV7-9 to TRBJ1-2; D unclear. This CDR3 contains 15 residues. Germline V gene data show CDR1 as SEHNR and CDR2 as FQNEAQ (reference sequence). Trimming took off 1 base at V and 0 bases at J, with 9 bases between the two ends. The CDR3 loop is CASSLDGGSNYGYTF. DNA for the CDR3: TGTGCCAGCAGCTTAGATGGCGGCTCTAACTATGGCTACACCTTC.

V and J are TRBV20-1 and TRBJ2-7; tentative D call: TRBD1 (7 bases). The CDR3 runs 14 residues. Germline loops: CDR1 DFQATT, CDR2 SNEGSKA (reference sequence). V dropped 2 bases and J dropped 5 bases, with 16 bases sitting between them. The DNA of the CDR3 is TGCAGTGCTAGATTGCAGGGGGGTGGGGACGAGCAGTACTTC. It is translated as CSARLQGGGDEQYF.